Shown below are 10 T cell receptor beta chains from a single sample sequenced in a study of T cell changes during pregnancy in multiple sclerosis. Clones were sequenced by immunoSEQ multiplex PCR, and TCRdb holds only the in-frame ones, with some missing. Among 35,000 or so clones listed, about nine tenths were seen once. The sequences come from peripheral blood, collected in the second trimester of pregnancy. These receptors originate from a female donor in good health, enrolled as a control in a pregnancy study.

This clone was counted a single time. This chain joins TRBV9 and TRBJ2-5, with 7 bases aligning to TRBD1. The CDR3 contains 14 residues. V was clipped by 2 bases and J by 0 bases; unmatched bases: 1. Looked up from germline, CDR1 is SGDLS and CDR2 is YYNGEE. CDR3 protein: CASSVGTDQETQYF. CDR3 DNA sequence: TGTGCCAGCAGCGTCGGGACAGACCAAGAGACCCAGTACTTC.

The V gene is TRBV5-1, the J gene TRBJ2-1; 11 bases align to TRBD2. In germline, CDR1 is SGHRS, CDR2 YFSETQ. The CDR3 runs to 15 residues. V lost 0 bases, J lost 10 bases, and 6 bases stayed unmatched. CDR3 sequence: CASSLVTSGNTEQFF. The CDR3 nucleotides are TGCGCCAGCAGCTTGGTGACTAGCGGGAATACCGAGCAGTTCTTC.

Concerning this clone itself: The junction does not match germline at one end; this may be a read error. The same CDR3 is also encoded by other DNA sequences in this sample. The CDR3 is CASSGQGSYQPQHF. The CDR3 DNA sequence: TGTGCCAGCAGTGGACAGGGGTCTTATCAGCCTCAGCATTTT. This chain joins TRBV28 and TRBJ1-5; 9 bases agree with TRBD1. CDR3 length: 14 residues. Germline V gene sequence: CDR1 MDHEN, CDR2 SYDVKM.

This clone came up once. The rearrangement uses TRBV9 and TRBJ2-1; TRBD2 matches at 8 bases. The CDR3 has 17 amino acids. CDR1 and CDR2 (germline): SGDLS, YYNGEE. J lost 9 bases, V lost 0 bases, and 14 bases had no gene match. The CDR3 sequence: CASSVVSASGPQGEQFF. CDR3 nucleotides: TGTGCCAGCAGCGTAGTATCGGCTAGCGGGCCCCAGGGTGAGCAGTTCTTC.

The J gene is TRBJ2-7, the V gene TRBV10-1; tentatively, D is TRBD2 (5 bases). Trimming removed 0 bases from V and 4 bases from J, with 10 bases in between. This CDR3 region has 14 residues. Germline values: CDR1 WNHNN, CDR2 SYGVQD (reference sequence). CDR3 sequence reads: CASSESAAAYEQYF. CDR3 coding DNA: TGCGCCAGCAGTGAGTCAGCGGCAGCTTACGAGCAGTACTTC.

The CDR3 DNA reads as TGTGCCAGCAGTTTTAGAGTCATGAACACTGAAGCTTTCTTT. Translation gives CASSFRVMNTEAFF. The rearrangement uses TRBV27 and TRBJ1-1; no clear D. Trimming took 3 bases from V and 0 from J, leaving 8 bases between them. The V gene's germline CDR1 is MNHEY and CDR2 SMNVEV (reference sequence). The CDR3 is 14 amino acids.

This chain links TRBV11-3 with TRBJ2-5, with D hard to call. CDR1 and CDR2 (germline): SGHNT, YENEEA. Trimming cost V 6 bases and J 5 bases, with 16 bases left between them. The CDR3 covers 14 residues. This CDR3 reads CASSRGGAGETQYF. The CDR3 bases are TGTGCCAGCAGTCGCGGTGGAGCTGGGGAGACCCAGTACTTC.

This clone was seen only once. The V gene is TRBV7-2, the J gene TRBJ2-6; 9 nucleotides line up with TRBD2. V dropped 5 bases and J dropped 0; count of bases not matched to a gene: 8. Germline lookup yields CDR1 SGHTA and CDR2 FQGNSA. This CDR3 has 18 amino acids. The chain's CDR3 is CASSAAGGQFSGANVLTF. As DNA, the CDR3 is TGTGCCAGCAGCGCAGCGGGGGGCCAGTTCTCTGGGGCCAACGTCCTGACTTTC.

The chain recombines TRBV9 with TRBJ1-5; D gene uncertain. The germline gives CDR1 SGDLS, CDR2 YYNGEE. The CDR3 spans 14 residues. V was trimmed by 3 bases and J by 7 bases, leaving 14 bases between them. For the CDR3, the DNA is TGTGCCAGCAGCGCTTATTCAGGCTGGCAGCCCCAGCATTTT. Encoded protein: CASSAYSGWQPQHF.

About this clone: This sample includes further DNA sequences coding for the same CDR3. The chain employs TRBV6-4 and TRBJ2-3; 12 nucleotides line up with TRBD2. Trimming at V came to 2 bases and at J to 3 bases, leaving 0 bases not matched to a gene. CDR3 size: 15 residues. Germline CDR1 reads MRHNA; CDR2 reads SNTAGT. The CDR3, as DNA: TGTGCCAGCAGTGACGGGACTAGCGGGACAGATACGCAGTATTTT. Encoded protein: CASSDGTSGTDTQYF.